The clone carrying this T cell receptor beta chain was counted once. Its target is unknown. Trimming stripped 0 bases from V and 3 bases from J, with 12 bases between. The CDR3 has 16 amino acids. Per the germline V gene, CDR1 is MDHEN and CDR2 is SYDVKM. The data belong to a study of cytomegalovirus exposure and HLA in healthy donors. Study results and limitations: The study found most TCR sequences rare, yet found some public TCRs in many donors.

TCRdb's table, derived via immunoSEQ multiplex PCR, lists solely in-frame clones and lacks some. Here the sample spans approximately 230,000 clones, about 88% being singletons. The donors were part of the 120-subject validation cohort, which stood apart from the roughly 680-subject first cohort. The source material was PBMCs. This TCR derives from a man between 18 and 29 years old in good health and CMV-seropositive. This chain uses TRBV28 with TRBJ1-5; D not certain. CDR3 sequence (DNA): TGTGCCAGCAGTTTATGGGTCCAAAGGGACAATCAGCCCCAGCATTTT. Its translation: CASSLWVQRDNQPQHF. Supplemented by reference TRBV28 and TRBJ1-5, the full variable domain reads DVKVTQSSRYLVKRTGEKVFLECVQDMDHENMFWYRQDPGLGLRLIYFSYDVKMKEKGDIPEGYSVSREKKERFSLILESASTNQTSMYLCASSLWVQRDNQPQHFGDGTRLSIL.